This T cell receptor (beta chain) was sequenced in a study of blood T cell repertoires in COVID-19. Background on the study: Italy, Spain and the United States were the sources of the convalescent and acute COVID-19 samples. T cells, B-cell-depleted T cells, or PBMCs supplied cDNA or gDNA.

Here immunoSEQ multiplex PCR was the method, and the copy in TCRdb shows in-frame clones only, minus some. The sample consists of hundreds of thousands of clones, 65% to 90% of them appearing once. This CDR3 spans 15 amino acids. CDR1 is SGHDN and CDR2 is FVKESK in the germline V gene. J lost 8 bases, V lost 3 bases, and 12 bases had no gene match. A few counts support this clone. The receptor comes from a man aged 50-59 years with active or convalescent COVID-19. The V call is TRBV14, the J call TRBJ1-2; 7 bases match TRBD1. Material for sequencing was peripheral blood. The CDR3 DNA sequence: TGTGCCAGCAGCCAGACAGGGACGGCCTCCCGGGGCTACACCTTC. Amino acids: CASSQTGTASRGYTF.